Sequencing of this TCR beta chain was carried out in a study of early T cells in non-severe SARS-CoV-2 infection. Study details: With bulk RNA from unsorted whole blood as input, sequencing yielded unpaired chains. Study-wide points: A preference for anti-spike CD8 responses marked VDJdb matching, which missed private and CD4 specificities.

Details on this clonotype: Its antigen is currently unknown.

The protocol attached unique molecular identifiers to individual cDNA molecules. TCRdb called the 5' RACE reads again in MiXCR, with one record for every CDR3 protein. The profile covers roughly 46,000 distinct CDR3 sequences, with approximately 9% appearing a single time and approximately 5.4% taken by the ten largest. The germline gives CDR1 MNHNY, CDR2 SVGAGI (reference sequence). The CDR3 length is 15 residues. Unmatched junction bases numbered 8, after V lost 2 bases and J lost 8 bases. The sequence derives from an adult who was a healthcare worker with PCR-confirmed SARS-CoV-2 infection or an uninfected control (not recorded which). The sequencing here drew on whole blood, taken at baseline. The rearrangement uses TRBV6-6 and TRBJ2-1, with 8 bases lining up with TRBD2. For the CDR3, the DNA is TGTGCCAGCAGTTACCCAGGGGTAGCGGGACATGAGCAGTTCTTC. This translates into CASSYPGVAGHEQFF.